One and the same sample provided the 18 T cell receptor beta chains below, sequenced in a study of blood T cell repertoires in COVID-19. The table came from immunoSEQ multiplex PCR; TCRdb's copy has only in-frame clones and leaves some out. This table has 200,000 to 250,000 clones, 83% appearing once. The sample comprised peripheral blood. These receptors came from a human donor in a cohort sampled during active COVID-19.

The chain recombines TRBV11-2 with TRBJ1-1; TRBD1 is a possible D gene (5 bases). The ends were cut back, 8 bases at V and 3 bases at J, with 10 bases in the middle. The CDR3 spans 12 residues. Germline V gene sequence: CDR1 SGHAT, CDR2 FQNNGV. The CDR3 coding sequence is TGTGCCAGCGGGGGGGAGTACACTGAAGCTTTCTTT. Translation gives CASGGEYTEAFF.

The chain is built from TRBV15 and TRBJ1-5; the match to TRBD1 covers 10 bases. The CDR3 runs to 18 residues. V was clipped by 5 bases and J by 6 bases; unmatched bases: 16. Germline lookup yields CDR1 LNHNV and CDR2 YYDKDF (reference sequence). The CDR3 DNA reads as TGTGCCACCAGCGATAGGACAGGGGGAGCCAGCATCGCTCAGCCCCAGCATTTT. Translated: CATSDRTGGASIAQPQHF.

The chain joins TRBV20-1 to TRBJ2-5; D is uncertain. V was clipped by 3 bases and J by 3 bases, with 11 bases between them. The CDR3 has 13 amino acids. Germline CDR1 reads DFQATT; CDR2 reads SNEGSKA (reference sequence). CDR3 coding DNA: TGCAGTGCTAGTTCCCACAGAGAAGAGACCCAGTACTTC. Translated: CSASSHREETQYF.

The J gene is TRBJ2-1, the V gene TRBV10-1; the match to TRBD2 covers 14 bases. The CDR3 has 13 amino acids. The germline V gene encodes CDR1 WNHNN and CDR2 SYGVQD (reference sequence). The J segment lost 6 bases and the V segment lost 8 bases, leaving 0 bases of the junction unmatched. CDR3 DNA: TGCGCCAGCGGGACTAGCGGGGGCAATGAGCAGTTCTTC. Amino acids: CASGTSGGNEQFF.

V is TRBV11-2 and J is TRBJ2-1, with 8 bases identical to TRBD2. CDR1 is SGHAT and CDR2 is FQNNGV in the germline V gene. The CDR3 is 15 residues long. Trimming at V came to 5 bases and at J to 9 bases, leaving 12 bases not matched to a gene. For the CDR3, the DNA is TGTGCCAGCAGCCAATCGGGACTAGAGGGGGGTGAGCAGTTCTTC. This sequence encodes CASSQSGLEGGEQFF.

This clone was detected a few times. V is TRBV9 and J is TRBJ2-5; 11 bases are a match to TRBD2. Germline V lookup: CDR1 SGDLS, CDR2 YYNGEE. V shed 4 bases, J shed 0 bases, and the junction held 8 bases outside the gene matches. The CDR3 covers 17 residues. The CDR3 DNA is TGTGCCAGCAGCCCTCGGAAGACTAGCGGGAACCAAGAGACCCAGTACTTC. Translation gives CASSPRKTSGNQETQYF. Full variable domain (remainder filled in from reference TRBV9 and TRBJ2-5): DSGVTQTPKHLITATGQRVTLRCSPRSGDLSVYWYQQSLDQGLQFLIQYYNGEERAKGNILERFSAQQFPDLHSELNLSSLELGDSALYFCASSPRKTSGNQETQYFGPGTRLLVL.

The rearrangement uses TRBV11-2 and TRBJ1-4, with TRBD1 matching 8 bases. This CDR3 is built from 14 residues. Trimming removed 6 bases from V and 7 bases from J; junction bases left unmatched: 7. CDR1 is SGHAT, CDR2 FQNNGV, per germline. CDR3 sequence (DNA): TGTGCCAGCAGTCCCGGACAGGGCGGTGAAAAACTGTTTTTT. It translates to CASSPGQGGEKLFF.

The chain recombines TRBV20-1 with TRBJ2-7; a possible D gene is TRBD2 (6 bases). This CDR3 contains 13 residues. With 3 bases removed from V and 5 bases from J, the gap between germline ends came to 14 bases. Germline assignment: CDR1 DFQATT and CDR2 SNEGSKA (reference sequence). The CDR3 DNA reads as TGCAGTGCTAGTGTACGGGAGTGGGACGAGCAGTACTTC. Its protein product is CSASVREWDEQYF.

The V and J genes are TRBV11-3 and TRBJ2-2, with D perhaps TRBD1 (6 bases). In germline, CDR1 is SGHNT, CDR2 YENEEA. The V end was cut by 4 bases, the J end by 0 bases, with 12 bases between. The CDR3 sequence is 16 residues long. CDR3 in DNA: TGTGCCAGCAGCTCCGGGAAGGGGGCGAACACCGGGGAGCTGTTTTTT. It translates to CASSSGKGANTGELFF.

The chain employs TRBV5-1 and TRBJ1-2; 7 bases fit TRBD1. The CDR3 consists of 12 residues. Per the germline V gene, CDR1 is SGHRS and CDR2 is YFSETQ. V dropped 3 bases and J dropped 9; count of bases not matched to a gene: 5. CDR3 residues: CASSSTGESYTF. The CDR3 DNA is TGCGCCAGCAGCTCTACAGGGGAGAGCTACACCTTC. The full variable domain, with the rest looked up from reference TRBV5-1 and TRBJ1-2, is KAGVTQTPRYLIKTRGQQVTLSCSPISGHRSVSWYQQTPGQGLQFLFEYFSETQRNKGNFPGRFSGRQFSNSRSEMNVSTLELGDSALYLCASSSTGESYTFGSGTRLTVV.

This chain connects TRBV18 to TRBJ2-7; 8 bases match TRBD1. CDR3 length: 13 residues. J lost 5 bases, V lost 5 bases, and 5 bases had no gene match. Germline loops: CDR1 KGHSH, CDR2 LQKENI. The CDR3 here is CASSGQGTHEQYF. In DNA, the CDR3 is TGTGCCAGCTCAGGACAGGGTACCCACGAGCAGTACTTC.

CDR3: CASSLVASGGETQYF. The CDR3 coding sequence is TGTGCCAGCAGCTTGGTGGCTAGCGGGGGAGAGACCCAGTACTTC. The chain employs TRBV5-6 and TRBJ2-5, with 10 bases fitting TRBD2. Germline V CDR1 and CDR2: SGHDT, YYEEEE. This CDR3 is built from 15 residues. J gave up 4 bases and V 0 bases, and 3 bases lay outside the gene matches.

The rearrangement joins TRBV12-3 or TRBV12-4 to TRBJ1-1, with D unresolved. This CDR3 is built from 13 residues. V lost 1 base, J lost 8 bases, and 11 bases lay in between. CDR3 sequence (DNA): TGTGCCAGCAGTTTAGTAGGAGATAGCGAAGCTTTCTTT. Its translation is CASSLVGDSEAFF.

This chain's CDR3 is CATSRTGGGQPQHF. CDR3 DNA sequence: TGTGCCACCAGCCGGACAGGGGGAGGTCAGCCCCAGCATTTT. This sequence joins TRBV24-1 and TRBJ1-5; 10 bases line up with TRBD1. The germline CDR1 and CDR2 sequences are KGHDR and SFDVKD. CDR3 length equals 14 residues. Trimming at V came to 7 bases and at J to 6 bases, leaving 5 bases not matched to a gene.

The V and J genes are TRBV11-2 and TRBJ2-1, with 7 bases identical to TRBD2. The CDR3 extends over 15 amino acids. V gave up 1 base and J gave up 4 bases; unmatched junction bases: 4. Germline V gives CDR1 SGHAT, CDR2 FQNNGV. Here the CDR3 DNA reads TGTGCCAGCAGCTTAGGACGGGGGGTTTACAATGAGCAGTTCTTC. This gives the protein CASSLGRGVYNEQFF. The full variable domain, rest sourced from reference TRBV11-2 and TRBJ2-1, is EAGVAQSPRYKIIEKRQSVAFWCNPISGHATLYWYQQILGQGPKLLIQFQNNGVVDDSQLPKDRFSAERLKGVDSTLKIQPAKLEDSAVYLCASSLGRGVYNEQFFGPGTRLTVL.

The chain uses TRBV6-5 and TRBJ2-7, with TRBD2 matching 14 bases. The length of the CDR3 is 15 residues. Trimming took 7 bases from V and 7 from J; bases not matched to a gene: 9. CDR1 is MNHEY, CDR2 SVGAGI, per germline. The CDR3 DNA is TGTGCCAGCAAGGAGGGACTAGCGGGAGTAGGGGAGCAGTACTTC. Protein product: CASKEGLAGVGEQYF.

The chain recombines TRBV2 with TRBJ1-1, with TRBD1 as a possible D gene (5 bases). The CDR3 contains 15 residues. In germline, CDR1 is SNHLY, CDR2 FYNNEI. The V end lost 8 bases, the J end lost 2 bases, and 18 bases lay between the germline ends. The CDR3 nucleotides are TGTGCCAGCGCCCTCCCGCAGGGATCTAACACTGAAGCTTTCTTT. Translated, it gives CASALPQGSNTEAFF. The whole variable domain, remainder taken from reference TRBV2 and TRBJ1-1, is EPEVTQTPSHQVTQMGQEVILRCVPISNHLYFYWYRQILGQKVEFLVSFYNNEISEKSEIFDDQFSVERPDGSNFTLKIRSTKLEDSAMYFCASALPQGSNTEAFFGQGTRLTVV.

The chain recombines TRBV28 with TRBJ2-7; 7 bases map to TRBD1. Germline V gene data show CDR1 as MDHEN and CDR2 as SYDVKM. This CDR3 comprises 14 residues. Trimming took 6 bases from V and 3 from J; bases not matched to a gene: 8. The CDR3 nucleotides read TGTGCCAGCAGCCCCCGACAGGGTCTCTACGAGCAGTACTTC. Protein sequence: CASSPRQGLYEQYF.